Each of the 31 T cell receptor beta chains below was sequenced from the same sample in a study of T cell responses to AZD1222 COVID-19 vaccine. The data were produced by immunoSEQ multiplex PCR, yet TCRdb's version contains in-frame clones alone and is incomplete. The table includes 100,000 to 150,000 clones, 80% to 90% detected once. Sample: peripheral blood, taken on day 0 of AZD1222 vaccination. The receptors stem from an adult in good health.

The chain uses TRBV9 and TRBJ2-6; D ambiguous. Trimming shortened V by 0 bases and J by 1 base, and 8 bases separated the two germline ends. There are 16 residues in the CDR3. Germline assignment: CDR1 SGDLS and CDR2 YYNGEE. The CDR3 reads CASSVGPRSGANVLTF. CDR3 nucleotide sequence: TGTGCCAGCAGCGTAGGGCCCCGATCTGGGGCCAACGTCCTGACTTTC.

The CDR3 nucleotides are TGTGCCAGTTCCCCCCCGGGGGCGCGAGATGAAGAGACCCAGTACTTC. Protein product: CASSPPGARDEETQYF. This chain joins TRBV7-8 and TRBJ2-5, with D perhaps assigned TRBD1 or TRBD2 (6 bases each). Between the trimmed V and J ends, which lost 9 bases and 3 bases, there was a span of 23 bases. The length of the CDR3 is 16 residues. CDR1 is SGHVS, CDR2 FQNEAQ, per germline. Complete variable domain (other parts from reference TRBV7-8 and TRBJ2-5): GAGVSQSPRYKVAKRGQDVALRCDPISGHVSLFWYQQALGQGPEFLTYFQNEAQLDKSGLPSDRFFAERPEGSVSTLKIQRTQQEDSAVYLCASSPPGARDEETQYFGPGTRLLVL.

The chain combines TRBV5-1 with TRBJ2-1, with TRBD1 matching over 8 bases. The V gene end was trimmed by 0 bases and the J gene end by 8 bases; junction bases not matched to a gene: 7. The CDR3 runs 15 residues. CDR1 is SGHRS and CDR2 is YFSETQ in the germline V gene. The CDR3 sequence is CASSLGWQGADEQFF. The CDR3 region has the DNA TGCGCCAGCAGCTTGGGGTGGCAGGGGGCTGATGAGCAGTTCTTC.

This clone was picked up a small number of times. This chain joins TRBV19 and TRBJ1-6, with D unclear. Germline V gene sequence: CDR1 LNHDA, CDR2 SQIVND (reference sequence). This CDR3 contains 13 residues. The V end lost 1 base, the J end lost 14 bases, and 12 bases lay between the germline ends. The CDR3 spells CASSIGTVPALHF. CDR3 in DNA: TGTGCCAGTAGTATAGGGACCGTTCCAGCCCTCCACTTT.

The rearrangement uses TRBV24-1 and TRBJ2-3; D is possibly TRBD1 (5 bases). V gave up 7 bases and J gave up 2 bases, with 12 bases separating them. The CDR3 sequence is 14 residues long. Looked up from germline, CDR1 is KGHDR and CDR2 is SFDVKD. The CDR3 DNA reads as TGTGCCACCAGGTCGACAGAGTACACAGATACGCAGTATTTT. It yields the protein CATRSTEYTDTQYF.

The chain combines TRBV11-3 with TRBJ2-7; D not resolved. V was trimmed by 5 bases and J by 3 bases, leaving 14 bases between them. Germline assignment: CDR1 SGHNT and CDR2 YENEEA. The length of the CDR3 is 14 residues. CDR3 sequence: CASSDPGIGYEQYF. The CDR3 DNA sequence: TGTGCCAGCAGCGACCCGGGTATCGGCTACGAGCAGTACTTC.

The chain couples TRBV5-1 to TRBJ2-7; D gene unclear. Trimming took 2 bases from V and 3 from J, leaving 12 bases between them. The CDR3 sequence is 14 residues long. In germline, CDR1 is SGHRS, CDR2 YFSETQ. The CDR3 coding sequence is TGCGCCAGCAGCTTTGACCAAAACGACTACGAGCAGTACTTC. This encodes CASSFDQNDYEQYF.

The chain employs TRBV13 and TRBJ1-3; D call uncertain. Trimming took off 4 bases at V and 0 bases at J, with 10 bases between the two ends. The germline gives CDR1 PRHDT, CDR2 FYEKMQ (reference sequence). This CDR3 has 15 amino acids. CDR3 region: CASSSNTYSGNTIYF. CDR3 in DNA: TGTGCCAGCAGCTCAAACACCTACTCTGGAAACACCATATATTTT.

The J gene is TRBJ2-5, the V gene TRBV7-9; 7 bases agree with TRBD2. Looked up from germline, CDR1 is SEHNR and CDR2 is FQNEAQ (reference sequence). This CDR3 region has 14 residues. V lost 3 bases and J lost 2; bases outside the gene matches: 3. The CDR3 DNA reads TGTGCCAGCAGCTTTGGGGGAGGGCAAGAGACCCAGTACTTC. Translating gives CASSFGGGQETQYF.

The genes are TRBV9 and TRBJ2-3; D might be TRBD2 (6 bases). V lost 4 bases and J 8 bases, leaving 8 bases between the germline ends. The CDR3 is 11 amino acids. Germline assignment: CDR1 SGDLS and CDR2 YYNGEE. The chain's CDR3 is CASSPGGTQYF. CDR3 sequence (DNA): TGTGCCAGCAGCCCCGGGGGTACGCAGTATTTT. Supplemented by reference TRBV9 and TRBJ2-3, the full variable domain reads DSGVTQTPKHLITATGQRVTLRCSPRSGDLSVYWYQQSLDQGLQFLIQYYNGEERAKGNILERFSAQQFPDLHSELNLSSLELGDSALYFCASSPGGTQYFGPGTRLTVL.

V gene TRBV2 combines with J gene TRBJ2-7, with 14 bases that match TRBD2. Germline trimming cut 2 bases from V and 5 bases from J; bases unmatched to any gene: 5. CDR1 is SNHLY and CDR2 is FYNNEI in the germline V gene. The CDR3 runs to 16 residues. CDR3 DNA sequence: TGTGCCAGCAGTGAAACGGGACTAGCGGGAGTGGACGAGCAGTACTTC. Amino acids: CASSETGLAGVDEQYF.

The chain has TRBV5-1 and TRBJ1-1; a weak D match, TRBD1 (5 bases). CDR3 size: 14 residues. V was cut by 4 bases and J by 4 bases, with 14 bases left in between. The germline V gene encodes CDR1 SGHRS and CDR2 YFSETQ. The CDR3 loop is CASSHGRGFTEAFF. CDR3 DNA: TGCGCCAGCAGCCACGGACGGGGGTTCACTGAAGCTTTCTTT.

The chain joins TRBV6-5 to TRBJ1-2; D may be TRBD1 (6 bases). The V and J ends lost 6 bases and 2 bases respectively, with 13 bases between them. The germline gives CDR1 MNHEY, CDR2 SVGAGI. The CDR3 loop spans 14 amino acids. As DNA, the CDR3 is TGTGCCAGCAGCCCACGGGGGGCGAACTATGGCTACACCTTC. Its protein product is CASSPRGANYGYTF.

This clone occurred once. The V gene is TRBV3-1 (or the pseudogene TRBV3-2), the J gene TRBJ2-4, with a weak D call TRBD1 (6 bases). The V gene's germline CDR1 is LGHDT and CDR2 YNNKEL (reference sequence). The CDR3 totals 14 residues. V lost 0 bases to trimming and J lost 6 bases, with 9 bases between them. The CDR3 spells CASSQEVRGNIQYF. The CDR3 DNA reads TGTGCCAGCAGCCAAGAGGTCAGGGGAAACATTCAGTACTTC.

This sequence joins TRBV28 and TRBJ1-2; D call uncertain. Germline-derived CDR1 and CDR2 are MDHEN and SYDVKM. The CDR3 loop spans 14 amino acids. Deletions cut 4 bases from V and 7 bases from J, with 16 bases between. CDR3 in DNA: TGTGCCAGCAGTTCGATCCAGGAGGGAGGTGGCTACACCTTC. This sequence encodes CASSSIQEGGGYTF.

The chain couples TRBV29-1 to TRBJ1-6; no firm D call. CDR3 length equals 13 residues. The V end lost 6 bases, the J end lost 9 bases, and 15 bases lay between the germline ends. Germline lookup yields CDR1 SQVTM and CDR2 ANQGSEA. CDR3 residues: CSVGLNEASPLHF. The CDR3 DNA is TGCAGCGTCGGACTGAATGAGGCTTCACCCCTCCACTTT.

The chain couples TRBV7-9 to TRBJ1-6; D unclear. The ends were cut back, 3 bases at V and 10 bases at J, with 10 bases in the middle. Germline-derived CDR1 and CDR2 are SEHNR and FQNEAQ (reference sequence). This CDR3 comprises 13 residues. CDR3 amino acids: CASSFGESSPLHF. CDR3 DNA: TGTGCCAGCAGCTTCGGGGAGAGCTCACCCCTCCACTTT.

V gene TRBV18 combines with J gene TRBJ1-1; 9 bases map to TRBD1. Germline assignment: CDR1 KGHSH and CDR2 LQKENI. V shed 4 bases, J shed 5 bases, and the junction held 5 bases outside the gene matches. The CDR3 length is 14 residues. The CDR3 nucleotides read TGTGCCAGCTCACTGGACAGGGGAGAGACTGAAGCTTTCTTT. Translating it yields CASSLDRGETEAFF.

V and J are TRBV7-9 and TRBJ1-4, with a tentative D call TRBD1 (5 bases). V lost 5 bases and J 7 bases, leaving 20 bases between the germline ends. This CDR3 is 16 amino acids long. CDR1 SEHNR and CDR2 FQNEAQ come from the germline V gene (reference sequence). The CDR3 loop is CASSQEVGPGVEKLFF. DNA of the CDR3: TGTGCCAGCAGCCAGGAGGTTGGGCCGGGGGTTGAAAAACTGTTTTTT.

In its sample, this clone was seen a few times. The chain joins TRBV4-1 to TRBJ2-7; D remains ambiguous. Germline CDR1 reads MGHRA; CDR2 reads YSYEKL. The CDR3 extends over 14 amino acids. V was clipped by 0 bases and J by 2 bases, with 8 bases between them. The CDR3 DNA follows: TGCGCCAGCAGCCAAGAACCCCTCACCTACGAGCAGTACTTC. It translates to CASSQEPLTYEQYF.

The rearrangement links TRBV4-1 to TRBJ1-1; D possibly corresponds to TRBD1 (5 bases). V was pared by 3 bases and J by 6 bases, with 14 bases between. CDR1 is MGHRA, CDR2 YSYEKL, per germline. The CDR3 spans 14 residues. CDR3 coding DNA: TGCGCCAGCAGCCAGACGCAGGGACTGGCTGAAGCTTTCTTT. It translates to CASSQTQGLAEAFF.

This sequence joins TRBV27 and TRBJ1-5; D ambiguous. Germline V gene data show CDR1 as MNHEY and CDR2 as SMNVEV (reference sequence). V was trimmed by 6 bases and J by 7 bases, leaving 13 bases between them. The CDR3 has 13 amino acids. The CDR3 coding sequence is TGTGCCAGCAGCCCCTCCCTTAGACAGCCCCAGCATTTT. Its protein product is CASSPSLRQPQHF.

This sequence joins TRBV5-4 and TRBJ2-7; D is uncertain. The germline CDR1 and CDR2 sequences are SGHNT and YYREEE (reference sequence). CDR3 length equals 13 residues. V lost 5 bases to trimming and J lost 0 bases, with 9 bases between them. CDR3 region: CASSIIDSYEQYF. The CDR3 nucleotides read TGTGCCAGCAGTATTATTGACTCCTACGAGCAGTACTTC.

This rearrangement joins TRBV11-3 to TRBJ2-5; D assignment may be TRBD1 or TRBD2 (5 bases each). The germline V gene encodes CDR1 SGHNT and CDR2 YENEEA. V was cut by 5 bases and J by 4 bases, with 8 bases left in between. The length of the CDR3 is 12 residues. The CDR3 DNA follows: TGTGCCAGCAGCCGGGACGGAGAGACCCAGTACTTC. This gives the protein CASSRDGETQYF.

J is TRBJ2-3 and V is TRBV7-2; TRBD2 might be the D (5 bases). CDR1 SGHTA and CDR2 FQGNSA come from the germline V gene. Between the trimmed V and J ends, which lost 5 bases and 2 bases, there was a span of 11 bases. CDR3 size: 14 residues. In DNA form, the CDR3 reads TGTGCCAGCAGCAGCCGGACTTCCACAGATACGCAGTATTTT. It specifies CASSSRTSTDTQYF.

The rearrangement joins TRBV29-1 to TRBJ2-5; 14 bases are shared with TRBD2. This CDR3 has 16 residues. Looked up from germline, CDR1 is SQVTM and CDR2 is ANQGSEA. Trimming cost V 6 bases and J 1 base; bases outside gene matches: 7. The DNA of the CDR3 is TGCAGCGTAGGGACTAGCGGGGGCCAGAGCCAAGAGACCCAGTACTTC. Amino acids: CSVGTSGGQSQETQYF.

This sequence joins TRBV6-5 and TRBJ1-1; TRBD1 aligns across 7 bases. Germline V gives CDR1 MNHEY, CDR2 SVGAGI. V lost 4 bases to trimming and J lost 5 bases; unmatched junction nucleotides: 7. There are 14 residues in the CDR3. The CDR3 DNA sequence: TGTGCCAGCAGTTTTTACAGGGGTCGGACTGAAGCTTTCTTT. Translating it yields CASSFYRGRTEAFF.

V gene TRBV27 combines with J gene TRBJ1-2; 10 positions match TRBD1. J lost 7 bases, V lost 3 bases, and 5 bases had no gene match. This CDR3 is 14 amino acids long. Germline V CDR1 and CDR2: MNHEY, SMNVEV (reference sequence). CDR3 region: CASSLGQGSAGYTF. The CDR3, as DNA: TGTGCCAGCAGTTTGGGACAGGGGTCTGCTGGCTACACCTTC.

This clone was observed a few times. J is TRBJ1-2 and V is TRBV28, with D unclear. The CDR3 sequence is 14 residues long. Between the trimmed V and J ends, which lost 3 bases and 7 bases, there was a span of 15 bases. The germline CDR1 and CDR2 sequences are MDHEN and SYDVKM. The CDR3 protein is CASSLGGRSLGYTF. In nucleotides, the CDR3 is TGTGCCAGCAGTTTGGGTGGGCGATCCCTTGGCTACACCTTC.

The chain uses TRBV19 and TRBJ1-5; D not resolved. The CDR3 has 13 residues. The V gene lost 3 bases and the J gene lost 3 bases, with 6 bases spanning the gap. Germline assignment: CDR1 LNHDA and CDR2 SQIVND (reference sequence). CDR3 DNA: TGTGCCAGTAGTATGGGTATCAATCAGCCCCAGCATTTT. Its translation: CASSMGINQPQHF. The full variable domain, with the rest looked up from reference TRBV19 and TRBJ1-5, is DGGITQSPKYLFRKEGQNVTLSCEQNLNHDAMYWYRQDPGQGLRLIYYSQIVNDFQKGDIAEGYSVSREKKESFPLTVTSAQKNPTAFYLCASSMGINQPQHFGDGTRLSIL.

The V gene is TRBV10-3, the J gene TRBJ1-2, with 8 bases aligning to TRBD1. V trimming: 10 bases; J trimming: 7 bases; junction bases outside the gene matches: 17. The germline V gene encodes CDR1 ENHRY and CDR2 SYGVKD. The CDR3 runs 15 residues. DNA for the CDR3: TGTGCCACCAACCTAGGAGGACAGGGTGTGGGTGGCTACACCTTC. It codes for CATNLGGQGVGGYTF.